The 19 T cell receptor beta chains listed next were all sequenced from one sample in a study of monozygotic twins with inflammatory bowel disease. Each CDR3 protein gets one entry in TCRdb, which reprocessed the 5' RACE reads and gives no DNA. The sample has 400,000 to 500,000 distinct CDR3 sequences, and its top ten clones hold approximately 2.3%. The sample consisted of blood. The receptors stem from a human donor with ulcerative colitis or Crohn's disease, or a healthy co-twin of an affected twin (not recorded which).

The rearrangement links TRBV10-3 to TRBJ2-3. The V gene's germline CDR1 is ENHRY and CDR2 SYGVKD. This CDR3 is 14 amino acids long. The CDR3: CAISEGAITDTQYF.

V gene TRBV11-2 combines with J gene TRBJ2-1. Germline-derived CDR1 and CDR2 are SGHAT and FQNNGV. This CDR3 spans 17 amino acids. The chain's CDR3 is CASSPIVRFSSYNEQFF.

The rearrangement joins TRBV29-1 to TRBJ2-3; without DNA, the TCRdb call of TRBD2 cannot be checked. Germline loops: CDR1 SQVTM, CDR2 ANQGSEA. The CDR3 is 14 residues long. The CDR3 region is CSVGPAGGPDTQYF.

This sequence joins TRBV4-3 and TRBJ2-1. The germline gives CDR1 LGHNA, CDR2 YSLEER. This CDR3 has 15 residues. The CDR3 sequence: CASSGDGNSYNEQFF.

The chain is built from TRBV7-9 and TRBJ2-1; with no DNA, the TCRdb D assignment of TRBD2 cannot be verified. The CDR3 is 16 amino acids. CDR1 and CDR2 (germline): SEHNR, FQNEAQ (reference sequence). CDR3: CASSGGLAILRGEQFF.

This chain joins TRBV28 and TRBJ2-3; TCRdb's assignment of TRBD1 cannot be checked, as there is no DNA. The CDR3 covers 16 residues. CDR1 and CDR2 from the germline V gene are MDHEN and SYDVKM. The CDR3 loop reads CASSGAPGQITDTQYF.

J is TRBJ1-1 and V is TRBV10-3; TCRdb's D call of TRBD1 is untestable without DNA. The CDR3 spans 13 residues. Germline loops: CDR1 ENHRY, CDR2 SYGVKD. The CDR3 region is CATRGQTNTEAFF.

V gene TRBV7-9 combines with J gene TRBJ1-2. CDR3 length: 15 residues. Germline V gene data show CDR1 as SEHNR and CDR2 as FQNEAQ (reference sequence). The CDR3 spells CASSLASSGDYGYTF.

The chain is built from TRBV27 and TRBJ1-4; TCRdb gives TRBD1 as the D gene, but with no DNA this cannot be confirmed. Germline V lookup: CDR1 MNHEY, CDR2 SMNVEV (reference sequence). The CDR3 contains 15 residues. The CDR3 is CASSQTGGANEKLFF.

Here the CDR3 reads CASSSNRGSYNSPLHF. The rearrangement links TRBV7-2 to TRBJ1-6. Germline V gene lookup returns CDR1 SGHTA and CDR2 FQGNSA. There are 16 residues in the CDR3.

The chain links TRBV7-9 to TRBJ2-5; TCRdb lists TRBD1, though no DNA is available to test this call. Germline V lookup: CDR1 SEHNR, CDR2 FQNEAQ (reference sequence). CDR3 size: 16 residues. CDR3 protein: CASSSPGTSTRGTQYF.

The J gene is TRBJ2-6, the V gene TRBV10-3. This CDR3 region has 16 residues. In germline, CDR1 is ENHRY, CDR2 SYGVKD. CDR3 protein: CAISESDQTGANVLTF.

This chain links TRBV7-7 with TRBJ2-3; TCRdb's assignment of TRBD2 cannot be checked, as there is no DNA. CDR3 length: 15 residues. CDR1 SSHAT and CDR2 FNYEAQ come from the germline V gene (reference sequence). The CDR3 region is CASSKGRATEDTQYF.

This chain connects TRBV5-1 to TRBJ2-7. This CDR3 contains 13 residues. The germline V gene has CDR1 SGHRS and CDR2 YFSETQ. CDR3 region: CASSWDYKYEQYF.

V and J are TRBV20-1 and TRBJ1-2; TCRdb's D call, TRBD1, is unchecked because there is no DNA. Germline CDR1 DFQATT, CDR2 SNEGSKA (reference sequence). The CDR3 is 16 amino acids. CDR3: CSASPGPGAILYGYTF.

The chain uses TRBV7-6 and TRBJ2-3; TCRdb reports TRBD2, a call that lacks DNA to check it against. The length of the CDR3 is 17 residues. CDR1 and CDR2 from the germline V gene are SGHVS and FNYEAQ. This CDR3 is CASSFRTSGGPGDTQYF.

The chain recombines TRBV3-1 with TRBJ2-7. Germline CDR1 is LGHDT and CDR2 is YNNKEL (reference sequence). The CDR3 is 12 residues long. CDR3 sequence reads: CASSQARYEQYF.

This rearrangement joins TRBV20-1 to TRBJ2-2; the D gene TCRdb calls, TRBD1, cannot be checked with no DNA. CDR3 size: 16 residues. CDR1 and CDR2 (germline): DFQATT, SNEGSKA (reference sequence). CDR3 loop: CSASSYGRGSTGELFF.

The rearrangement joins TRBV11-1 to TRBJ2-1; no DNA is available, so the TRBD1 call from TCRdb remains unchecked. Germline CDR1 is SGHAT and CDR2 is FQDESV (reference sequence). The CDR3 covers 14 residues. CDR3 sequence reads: CASSRTLTYNEQFF.